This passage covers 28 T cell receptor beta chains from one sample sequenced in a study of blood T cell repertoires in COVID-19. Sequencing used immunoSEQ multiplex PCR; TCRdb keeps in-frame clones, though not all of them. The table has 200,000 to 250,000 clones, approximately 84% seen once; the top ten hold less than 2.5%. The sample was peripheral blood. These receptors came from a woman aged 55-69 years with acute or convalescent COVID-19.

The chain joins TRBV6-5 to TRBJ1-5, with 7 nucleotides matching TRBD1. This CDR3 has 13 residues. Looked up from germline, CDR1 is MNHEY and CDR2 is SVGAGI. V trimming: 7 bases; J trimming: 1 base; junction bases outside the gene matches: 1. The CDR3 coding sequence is TGTGCCAGCACCAGGGGGAGCAATCAGCCCCAGCATTTT. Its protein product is CASTRGSNQPQHF.

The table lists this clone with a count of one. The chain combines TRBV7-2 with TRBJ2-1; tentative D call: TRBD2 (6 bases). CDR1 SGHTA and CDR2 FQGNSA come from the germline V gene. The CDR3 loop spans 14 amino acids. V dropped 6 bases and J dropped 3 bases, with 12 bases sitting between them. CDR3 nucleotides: TGTGCCAGCAGTTTGAACGGGGGCTACAATGAGCAGTTCTTC. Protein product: CASSLNGGYNEQFF.

The CDR3 DNA reads as TGTGCCAGCAGTTACCGACGGGGCTCTGGAAACACCATATATTTT. Amino acids: CASSYRRGSGNTIYF. V and J are TRBV6-2 or TRBV6-3 and TRBJ1-3; D not resolved. The CDR3 totals 15 residues. CDR1 MNHEY and CDR2 SVGEGT come from the germline V gene. The ends were cut back, 2 bases at V and 0 bases at J, with 8 bases in the middle.

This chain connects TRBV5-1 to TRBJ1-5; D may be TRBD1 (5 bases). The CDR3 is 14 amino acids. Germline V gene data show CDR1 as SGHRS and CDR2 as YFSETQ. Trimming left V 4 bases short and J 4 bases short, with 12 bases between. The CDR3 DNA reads TGCGCCAGCAGCGAAACAGGATTTAATCAGCCCCAGCATTTT. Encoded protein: CASSETGFNQPQHF.

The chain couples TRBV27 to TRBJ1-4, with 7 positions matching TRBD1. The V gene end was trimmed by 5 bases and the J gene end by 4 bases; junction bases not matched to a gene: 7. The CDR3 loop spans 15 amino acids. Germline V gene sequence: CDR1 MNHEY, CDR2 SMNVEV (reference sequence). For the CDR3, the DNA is TGTGCCAGCAGTCGGACAGGAACCTATAATGAAAAACTGTTTTTT. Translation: CASSRTGTYNEKLFF.

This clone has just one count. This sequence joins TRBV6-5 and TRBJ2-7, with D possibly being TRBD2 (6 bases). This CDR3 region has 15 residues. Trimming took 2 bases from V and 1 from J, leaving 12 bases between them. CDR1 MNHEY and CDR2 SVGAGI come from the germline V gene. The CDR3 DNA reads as TGTGCCAGCAGTTACAAACTAGCTCCTTCCTACGAGCAGTACTTC. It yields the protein CASSYKLAPSYEQYF.

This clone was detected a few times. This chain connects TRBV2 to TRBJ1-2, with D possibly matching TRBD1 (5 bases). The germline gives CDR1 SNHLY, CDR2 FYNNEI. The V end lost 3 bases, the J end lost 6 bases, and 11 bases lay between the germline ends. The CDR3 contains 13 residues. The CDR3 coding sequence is TGTGCCAGCAGTGACAGGGAAGTTGATGGCTACACCTTC. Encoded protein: CASSDREVDGYTF. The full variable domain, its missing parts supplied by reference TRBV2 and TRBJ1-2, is EPEVTQTPSHQVTQMGQEVILRCVPISNHLYFYWYRQILGQKVEFLVSFYNNEISEKSEIFDDQFSVERPDGSNFTLKIRSTKLEDSAMYFCASSDREVDGYTFGSGTRLTVV.

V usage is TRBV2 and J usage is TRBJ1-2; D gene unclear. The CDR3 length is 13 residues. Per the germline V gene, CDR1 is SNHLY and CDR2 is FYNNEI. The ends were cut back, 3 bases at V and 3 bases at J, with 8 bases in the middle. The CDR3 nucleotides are TGTGCCAGCAGTGATCACGGGGACTATGGCTACACCTTC. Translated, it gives CASSDHGDYGYTF. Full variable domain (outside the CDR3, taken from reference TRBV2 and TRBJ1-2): EPEVTQTPSHQVTQMGQEVILRCVPISNHLYFYWYRQILGQKVEFLVSFYNNEISEKSEIFDDQFSVERPDGSNFTLKIRSTKLEDSAMYFCASSDHGDYGYTFGSGTRLTVV.

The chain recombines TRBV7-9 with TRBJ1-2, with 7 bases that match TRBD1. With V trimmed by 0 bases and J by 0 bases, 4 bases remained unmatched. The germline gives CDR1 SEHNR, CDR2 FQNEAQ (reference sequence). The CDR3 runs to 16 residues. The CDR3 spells CASSLALTGTNYGYTF. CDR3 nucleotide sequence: TGTGCCAGCAGCTTAGCGTTGACAGGGACTAACTATGGCTACACCTTC.

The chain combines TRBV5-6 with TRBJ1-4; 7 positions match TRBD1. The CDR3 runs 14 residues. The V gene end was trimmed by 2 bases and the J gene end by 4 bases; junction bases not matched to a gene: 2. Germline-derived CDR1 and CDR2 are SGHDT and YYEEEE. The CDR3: CASSFGTVNEKLFF. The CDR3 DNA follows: TGTGCCAGCAGCTTCGGGACAGTTAATGAAAAACTGTTTTTT. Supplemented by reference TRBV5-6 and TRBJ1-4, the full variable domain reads DAGVTQSPTHLIKTRGQQVTLRCSPKSGHDTVSWYQQALGQGPQFIFQYYEEEERQRGNFPDRFSGHQFPNYSSELNVNALLLGDSALYLCASSFGTVNEKLFFGSGTQLSVL.

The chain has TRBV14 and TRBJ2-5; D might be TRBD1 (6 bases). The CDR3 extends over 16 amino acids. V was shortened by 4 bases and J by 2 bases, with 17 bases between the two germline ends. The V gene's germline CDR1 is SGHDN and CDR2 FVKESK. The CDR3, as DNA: TGTGCCAGCAGCCTTACAGGGTTGGTTCCACAAGAGACCCAGTACTTC. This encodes CASSLTGLVPQETQYF.

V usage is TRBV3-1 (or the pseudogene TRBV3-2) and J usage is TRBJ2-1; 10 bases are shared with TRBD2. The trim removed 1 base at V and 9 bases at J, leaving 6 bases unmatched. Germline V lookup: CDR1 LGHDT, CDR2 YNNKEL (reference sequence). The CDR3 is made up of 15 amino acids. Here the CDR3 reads CASSQGPSGGIEQFF. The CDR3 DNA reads TGTGCCAGCAGCCAAGGGCCTAGCGGGGGAATTGAGCAGTTCTTC.

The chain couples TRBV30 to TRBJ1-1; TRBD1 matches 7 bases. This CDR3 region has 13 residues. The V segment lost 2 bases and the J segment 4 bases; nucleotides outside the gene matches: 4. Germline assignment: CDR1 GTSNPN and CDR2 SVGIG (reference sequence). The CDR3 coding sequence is TGTGCCTGGAGTATACAGGGGTTCACTGAAGCTTTCTTT. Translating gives CAWSIQGFTEAFF.

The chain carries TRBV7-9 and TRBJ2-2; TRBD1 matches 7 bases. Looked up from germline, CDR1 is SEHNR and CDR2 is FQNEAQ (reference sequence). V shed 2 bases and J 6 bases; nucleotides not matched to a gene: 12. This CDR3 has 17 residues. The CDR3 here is CASSLLGSSQGAGELFF. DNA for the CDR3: TGTGCCAGCAGCTTACTCGGTTCATCCCAGGGGGCCGGGGAGCTGTTTTTT.

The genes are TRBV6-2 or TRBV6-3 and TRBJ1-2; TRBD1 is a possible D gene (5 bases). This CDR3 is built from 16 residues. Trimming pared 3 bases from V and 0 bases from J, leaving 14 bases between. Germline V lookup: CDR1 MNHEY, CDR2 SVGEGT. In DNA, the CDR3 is TGTGCCAGCAGTTATCCGGGACTTTCAGCTAACTATGGCTACACCTTC. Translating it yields CASSYPGLSANYGYTF.

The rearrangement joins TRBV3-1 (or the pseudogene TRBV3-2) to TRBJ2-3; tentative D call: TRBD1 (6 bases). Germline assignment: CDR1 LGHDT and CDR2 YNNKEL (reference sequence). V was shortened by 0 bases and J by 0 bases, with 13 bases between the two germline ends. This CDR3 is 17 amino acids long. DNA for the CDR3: TGTGCCAGCAGCCAAGATAGGGGGACAATTAGCACAGATACGCAGTATTTT. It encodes CASSQDRGTISTDTQYF.

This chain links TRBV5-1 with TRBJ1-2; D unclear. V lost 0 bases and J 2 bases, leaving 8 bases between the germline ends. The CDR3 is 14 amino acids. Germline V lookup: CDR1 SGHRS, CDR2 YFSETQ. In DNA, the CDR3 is TGCGCCAGCAGCTTGGTTGGCCACAACTATGGCTACACCTTC. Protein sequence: CASSLVGHNYGYTF.

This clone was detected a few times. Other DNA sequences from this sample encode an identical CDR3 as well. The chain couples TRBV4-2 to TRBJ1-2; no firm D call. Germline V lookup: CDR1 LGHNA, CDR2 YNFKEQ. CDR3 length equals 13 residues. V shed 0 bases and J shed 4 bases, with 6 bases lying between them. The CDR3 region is CASSQESGYGYTF. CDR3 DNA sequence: TGTGCCAGCAGCCAAGAGTCGGGCTATGGCTACACCTTC.

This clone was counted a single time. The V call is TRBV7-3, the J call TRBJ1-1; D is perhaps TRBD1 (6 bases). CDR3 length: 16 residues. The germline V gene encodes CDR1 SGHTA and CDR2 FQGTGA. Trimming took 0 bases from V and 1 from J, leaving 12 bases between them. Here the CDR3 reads CASSLTPTGRNTEAFF. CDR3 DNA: TGTGCCAGCAGCTTAACCCCCACAGGGAGGAACACTGAAGCTTTCTTT. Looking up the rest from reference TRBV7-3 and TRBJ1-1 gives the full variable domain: GAGVSQTPSNKVTEKGKYVELRCDPISGHTALYWYRQSLGQGPEFLIYFQGTGAADDSGLPNDRFFAVRPEGSVSTLKIQRTERGDSAVYLCASSLTPTGRNTEAFFGQGTRLTVV.

The CDR3, as DNA: TGCGCCAGCAGCTTGGTGGGGACAAACTACAATGAGCAGTTCTTC. It yields the protein CASSLVGTNYNEQFF. The chain has TRBV5-1 and TRBJ2-1, with D possibly matching TRBD1 (6 bases). Germline V gene sequence: CDR1 SGHRS, CDR2 YFSETQ. Trimming stripped 0 bases from V and 3 bases from J, with 10 bases between. The CDR3 contains 15 residues.

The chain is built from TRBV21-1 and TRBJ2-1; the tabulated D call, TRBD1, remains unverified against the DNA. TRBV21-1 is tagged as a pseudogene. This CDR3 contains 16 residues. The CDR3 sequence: CASSNGTTNRGNEQFF. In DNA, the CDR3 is TGTGCCAGCAGCAATGGGACAACGAATAGGGGGAATGAGCAGTTCTTC.

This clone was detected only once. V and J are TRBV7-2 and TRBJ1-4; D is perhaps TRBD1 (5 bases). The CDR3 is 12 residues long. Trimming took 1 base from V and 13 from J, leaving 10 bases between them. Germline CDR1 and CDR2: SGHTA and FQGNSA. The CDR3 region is CASSLEGRALFF. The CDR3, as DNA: TGTGCCAGCAGCTTAGAGGGCAGGGCACTGTTTTTT.

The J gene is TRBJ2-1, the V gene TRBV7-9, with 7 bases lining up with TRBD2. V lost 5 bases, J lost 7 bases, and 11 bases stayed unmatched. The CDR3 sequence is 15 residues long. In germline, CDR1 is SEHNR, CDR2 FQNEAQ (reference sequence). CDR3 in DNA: TGTGCCAGCAGCACCCAGCGGGGTGGGTGGAATGAGCAGTTCTTC. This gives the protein CASSTQRGGWNEQFF.

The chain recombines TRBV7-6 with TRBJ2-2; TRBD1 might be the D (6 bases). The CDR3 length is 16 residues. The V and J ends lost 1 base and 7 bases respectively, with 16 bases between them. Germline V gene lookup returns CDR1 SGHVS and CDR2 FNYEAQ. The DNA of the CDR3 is TGTGCCAGCAGCTTAGGCCAGGGGTCGCGTCACGGGGAGCTGTTTTTT. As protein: CASSLGQGSRHGELFF.

Here the CDR3 reads CASSSSSGGKGAGELFF. The CDR3 DNA reads as TGTGCCAGCAGTTCGAGTAGCGGGGGAAAGGGGGCCGGGGAGCTGTTTTTT. The J gene is TRBJ2-2, the V gene TRBV6-2 or TRBV6-3, with 9 bases fitting TRBD2. V shed 4 bases, J shed 6 bases, and the junction held 12 bases outside the gene matches. This CDR3 contains 17 residues. Germline V gene sequence: CDR1 MNHEY, CDR2 SVGEGT.

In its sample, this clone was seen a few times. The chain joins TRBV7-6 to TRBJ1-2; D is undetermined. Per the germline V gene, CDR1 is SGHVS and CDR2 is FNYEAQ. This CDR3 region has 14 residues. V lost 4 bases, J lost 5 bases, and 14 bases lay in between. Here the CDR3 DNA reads TGTGCCAGCAGCTCGGACTCCCAGCAGTATGGCTACACCTTC. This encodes CASSSDSQQYGYTF. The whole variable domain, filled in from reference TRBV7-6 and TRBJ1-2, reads GAGVSQSPRYKVTKRGQDVALRCDPISGHVSLYWYRQALGQGPEFLTYFNYEAQQDKSGLPNDRFSAERPEGSISTLTIQRTEQRDSAMYRCASSSDSQQYGYTFGSGTRLTVV.

The DNA for the CDR3 is TGTGCCAGCAGGGGCTGGACTAGCGGGCGGAATGAGCAGTTCTTC. It translates to CASRGWTSGRNEQFF. V gene TRBV27 combines with J gene TRBJ2-1; 11 bases agree with TRBD2. Germline-derived CDR1 and CDR2 are MNHEY and SMNVEV (reference sequence). The CDR3 loop spans 15 amino acids. V was clipped by 6 bases and J by 7 bases; unmatched bases: 8.

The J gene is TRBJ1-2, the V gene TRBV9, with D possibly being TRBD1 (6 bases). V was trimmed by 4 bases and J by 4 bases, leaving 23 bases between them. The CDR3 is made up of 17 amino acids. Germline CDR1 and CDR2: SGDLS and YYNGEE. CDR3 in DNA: TGTGCCAGCAGCACAAATCCCGGGACATTTAACCCCTATGGCTACACCTTC. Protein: CASSTNPGTFNPYGYTF. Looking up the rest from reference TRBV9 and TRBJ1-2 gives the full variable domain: DSGVTQTPKHLITATGQRVTLRCSPRSGDLSVYWYQQSLDQGLQFLIQYYNGEERAKGNILERFSAQQFPDLHSELNLSSLELGDSALYFCASSTNPGTFNPYGYTFGSGTRLTVV.